This T cell receptor beta chain was sequenced in a study of T-cell memory formation after mild COVID-19. In the study overall: The two donors had largely donor-specific TCR clusters.

CDR1 MGHRA and CDR2 YSYEKL come from the germline V gene. The ends lost 3 bases at V and 9 bases at J; junction bases unmatched: 14. This CDR3 has 16 residues. Researchers used 5'RACE with constant-segment primers to make TCR alpha and TCR beta cDNA libraries that carry sample barcodes and UMIs. TCRdb redid the calling of the 5' RACE reads with MiXCR, one entry per CDR3 protein. The sample gives roughly 340,000 distinct CDR3 sequences, 20% to 25% of which show up once; 21% is in the top ten. This clonotype was observed a few times. No antigen is known for it. General study points: The appearance of some responding clones in pre-infection memory suggested that cross-reactive memory joined.

This TCR derives from a man aged 18-30 years who had mild COVID-19 (a few samples of this study predate the infection). Cell type and time point are not known. The chain has TRBV4-1 and TRBJ2-1, with 7 bases that match TRBD1. Sequencing was done on a sample of PBMCs or a T cell subset sorted from them (not recorded which). The CDR3 region is CASSHFPKGASSEQFF. As DNA, the CDR3 is TGCGCCAGCAGCCACTTCCCGAAGGGGGCCTCTAGTGAGCAGTTCTTC.